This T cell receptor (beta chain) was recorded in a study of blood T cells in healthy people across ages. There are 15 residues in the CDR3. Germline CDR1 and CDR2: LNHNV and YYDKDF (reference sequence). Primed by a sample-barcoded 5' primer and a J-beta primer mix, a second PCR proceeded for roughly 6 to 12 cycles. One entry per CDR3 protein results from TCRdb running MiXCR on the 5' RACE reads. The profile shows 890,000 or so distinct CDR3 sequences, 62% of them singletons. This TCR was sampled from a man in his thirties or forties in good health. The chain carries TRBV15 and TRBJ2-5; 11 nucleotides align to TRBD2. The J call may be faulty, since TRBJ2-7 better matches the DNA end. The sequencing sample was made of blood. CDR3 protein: CATSRDPSGGREQYF. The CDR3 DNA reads TGTGCCACCAGCAGAGATCCTAGCGGGGGGCGCGAGCAGTACTTC.